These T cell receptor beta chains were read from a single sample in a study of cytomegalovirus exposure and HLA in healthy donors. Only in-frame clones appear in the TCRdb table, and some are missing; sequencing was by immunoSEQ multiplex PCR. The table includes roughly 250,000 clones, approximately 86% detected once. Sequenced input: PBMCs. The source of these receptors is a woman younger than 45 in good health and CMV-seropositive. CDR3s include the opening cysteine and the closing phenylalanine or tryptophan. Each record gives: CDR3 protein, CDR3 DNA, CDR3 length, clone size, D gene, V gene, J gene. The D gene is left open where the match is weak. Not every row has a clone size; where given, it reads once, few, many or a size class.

CDR3: CASSQYPTETGTSHEQYF; DNA: TGTGCCAGCAGCCAGTACCCGACCGAGACAGGTACTTCCCACGAGCAGTACTTC; length: 18; size: -; D: -; V: TRBV7-9; J: TRBJ2-7
CDR3: CASSRLAGGRDTQYF; DNA: TGTGCCAGCAGTCGACTAGCGGGAGGTAGAGATACGCAGTATTTT; length: 15; size: -; D: TRBD2; V: TRBV27; J: TRBJ2-3
CDR3: CASSSGLSTYEQYF; DNA: TGTGCCAGCAGCTCGGGACTGTCCACCTACGAGCAGTACTTC; length: 14; size: -; D: -; V: TRBV11-3; J: TRBJ2-7
CDR3: CASRKGQELDKTGELFF; DNA: TGTGCCAGCAGAAAGGGACAGGAACTCGACAAAACCGGGGAGCTGTTTTTT; length: 17; size: once; D: TRBD1; V: TRBV7-9; J: TRBJ2-2
CDR3: CASTTGTGGGNTIYF; DNA: TGTGCCAGTACTACCGGGACAGGGGGCGGAAACACCATATATTTT; length: 15; size: -; D: TRBD1; V: TRBV19; J: TRBJ1-3
CDR3: CARGDTNYGYTF; DNA: TGTGCCAGGGGGGACACGAACTATGGCTACACCTTC; length: 12; size: few; D: -; V: TRBV28; J: TRBJ1-2
CDR3: CASSQARTPNEKLFF; DNA: TGTGCCAGCAGCCAAGCCAGAACACCTAATGAAAAACTGTTTTTT; length: 15; size: -; D: -; V: TRBV14; J: TRBJ1-4
CDR3: CASSLGGGTTEAFF; DNA: TGTGCCAGCAGCTTAGGCGGGGGAACCACTGAAGCTTTCTTT; length: 14; size: -; D: -; V: TRBV7-8; J: TRBJ1-1
CDR3: CAWSLHFEAFF; DNA: TGTGCCTGGAGTTTGCACTTTGAAGCTTTCTTT; length: 11; size: once; D: -; V: TRBV30; J: TRBJ1-1
CDR3: CASSPNRPGVNTEAFF; DNA: TGTGCCAGCTCACCAAATCGGCCAGGGGTTAACACTGAAGCTTTCTTT; length: 16; size: -; D: -; V: TRBV18; J: TRBJ1-1
CDR3: CASSLTGDTQYF; DNA: TGTGCCAGCAGTCTGACGGGGGATACGCAGTATTTT; length: 12; size: once; D: -; V: TRBV7-9; J: TRBJ2-3
CDR3: CASSLFPTGKTEAFF; DNA: TGTGCCAGCAGCTTATTCCCGACAGGGAAAACTGAAGCTTTCTTT; length: 15; size: -; D: TRBD1; V: TRBV11-3; J: TRBJ1-1
CDR3: CASSLFPGSGELFF; DNA: TGTGCCAGCAGTTTATTCCCGGGGTCCGGGGAGCTGTTTTTT; length: 14; size: -; D: -; V: TRBV28; J: TRBJ2-2
CDR3: CASYQGWETQYF; DNA: TGTGCCAGTTATCAGGGATGGGAGACCCAGTACTTC; length: 12; size: -; D: -; V: TRBV19; J: TRBJ2-5
CDR3: CASSPPIAGDTYNEQFF; DNA: TGTGCCAGCAGCCCCCCAATAGCGGGAGATACCTACAATGAGCAGTTCTTC; length: 17; size: -; D: TRBD2; V: TRBV27; J: TRBJ2-1
CDR3: CASSEPPDSAKEEQFF; DNA: TGTGCCAGCAGTGAACCTCCGGACTCGGCGAAGGAGGAGCAGTTCTTC; length: 16; size: -; D: -; V: TRBV25-1; J: TRBJ2-1
CDR3: CASSLALAGLYEQFF; DNA: TGTGCCAGCAGCTTAGCACTAGCGGGACTCTATGAGCAGTTCTTC; length: 15; size: -; D: TRBD2; V: TRBV5-4; J: TRBJ2-1
CDR3: CASSVVAGGQANEQFF; DNA: TGTGCCAGCAGCGTCGTAGCGGGAGGGCAGGCCAATGAGCAGTTCTTC; length: 16; size: -; D: TRBD2; V: TRBV11-1; J: TRBJ2-1
CDR3: CAISESRQGWETQYF; DNA: TGTGCCATCAGTGAGTCGAGACAGGGATGGGAGACCCAGTACTTC; length: 15; size: -; D: TRBD1; V: TRBV10-3; J: TRBJ2-5
CDR3: CSVSTSGQGSEQYF; DNA: TGCAGCGTTTCTACCTCGGGACAGGGATCCGAGCAGTACTTC; length: 14; size: -; D: TRBD1; V: TRBV29-1; J: TRBJ2-7
CDR3: CASSQEPQGTGELFF; DNA: TGCGCCAGCAGCCAAGAACCCCAGGGCACCGGGGAGCTGTTTTTT; length: 15; size: -; D: -; V: TRBV4-1; J: TRBJ2-2
CDR3: CASSLIGLEDTEAFF; DNA: TGTGCCAGCAGCTTAATCGGCTTGGAGGACACTGAAGCTTTCTTT; length: 15; size: -; D: -; V: TRBV13; J: TRBJ1-1
CDR3: CASSLGGSYNEQFF; DNA: TGTGCCAGCAGCTTAGGAGGAAGCTACAATGAGCAGTTCTTC; length: 14; size: -; D: -; V: TRBV11-3; J: TRBJ2-1
CDR3: CASIPGENAEAFF; DNA: TGTGCCAGCATCCCAGGGGAAAACGCTGAAGCTTTCTTT; length: 13; size: -; D: -; V: TRBV6-1; J: TRBJ1-1
CDR3: CASSSSGSAEQYF; DNA: TGTGCCAGCAGCTCGAGCGGGAGCGCCGAGCAGTACTTC; length: 13; size: -; D: TRBD2; V: TRBV7-2; J: TRBJ2-7
CDR3: CASSFPTDNREGYTF; DNA: TGTGCCAGCAGCTTCCCCACAGATAACAGGGAAGGCTACACCTTC; length: 15; size: -; D: -; V: TRBV5-4; J: TRBJ1-2
CDR3: CASSSDYYEQYF; DNA: TGTGCCAGCAGCTCAGATTACTACGAGCAGTACTTC; length: 12; size: -; D: -; V: TRBV7-2; J: TRBJ2-7
CDR3: CASSLDGGVGEKLFF; DNA: TGTGCCAGCAGCTTGGATGGGGGGGTGGGTGAAAAACTGTTTTTT; length: 15; size: once; D: -; V: TRBV5-4; J: TRBJ1-4
CDR3: CATTGTDVEKLFF; DNA: TGTGCCACGACCGGGACAGACGTTGAAAAACTGTTTTTT; length: 13; size: -; D: TRBD1; V: TRBV6-1; J: TRBJ1-4
CDR3: CASSDRVGGREQYF; DNA: TGCGCCAGCAGTGATCGAGTTGGAGGGCGCGAGCAGTACTTC; length: 14; size: few; D: -; V: TRBV10-1; J: TRBJ2-7
CDR3: CASSIRPEGSALDTQYF; DNA: TGTGCCAGCTCAATTAGGCCGGAGGGATCGGCTCTAGATACGCAGTATTTT; length: 17; size: -; D: -; V: TRBV7-8; J: TRBJ2-3
CDR3: CASTIGDISNTEAFF; DNA: TGTGCCAGCACCATTGGGGACATATCGAACACTGAAGCTTTCTTT; length: 15; size: -; D: -; V: TRBV7-9; J: TRBJ1-1
CDR3: CASSSFRGEQFF; DNA: TGTGCCAGCAGCTCCTTTAGGGGTGAGCAGTTCTTC; length: 12; size: once; D: -; V: TRBV7-2; J: TRBJ2-1
CDR3: CASSGTGFSYTF; DNA: TGTGCCAGCTCCGGGACAGGGTTTAGCTACACCTTC; length: 12; size: -; D: TRBD1; V: TRBV6-1; J: TRBJ1-2
CDR3: CASSQVVDSDYEQYF; DNA: TGCGCCAGCAGCCAAGTGGTGGACTCTGATTACGAGCAGTACTTC; length: 15; size: -; D: -; V: TRBV4-1; J: TRBJ2-7
CDR3: CASSGGWTSVYEQYF; DNA: TGTGCCAGCAGCGGGGGATGGACTAGCGTCTACGAGCAGTACTTC; length: 15; size: -; D: TRBD2; V: TRBV5-6; J: TRBJ2-7
CDR3: CASSQVTDPASSYEQYF; DNA: TGCGCCAGCAGCCAGGTGACTGATCCCGCCAGCTCCTACGAGCAGTACTTC; length: 17; size: -; D: -; V: TRBV4-1; J: TRBJ2-7